Described below is a single T cell receptor (beta chain) sequence and its context. What it binds is not known. This record belongs to a study of T cells after posttransplantation cyclophosphamide. Findings and limits, study-wide: TRB clonality was highly associated with recipient CMV seropositivity and reactivation. Donor CD8+ memory clones often dominated recipient blood repertoires at later times. TRB overlap between skin or GI tissue T cells and blood was limited.

TCRdb's table, derived via immunoSEQ multiplex PCR, lists solely in-frame clones and lacks some. The sample yields 20,000 to 25,000 clones, about 97% seen once. Cells defined as naive were viable CD3+CD4+ or CD3+CD8+ and CCR7+CD45RA+CD45RO-CD95-CD27+CD28+. CDR3 size: 13 residues. CDR1 SGHNT and CDR2 YENEEA come from the germline V gene. V lost 5 bases and J lost 5; bases outside the gene matches: 4. The rearrangement links TRBV11-3 to TRBJ1-1, with 8 bases matching TRBD1. Material for sequencing was naive CD4+ T cells sorted from PBMCs. The source is a man aged 50 to 59 in good health, CMV-negative, and a related stem cell transplant donor. CDR3 nucleotides: TGTGCCAGCAGCCAGGGGGCGCGAACTGAAGCTTTCTTT. Its translation: CASSQGARTEAFF.